The 20 T cell receptor beta chains below come from one sample, sequenced in a study of shared clonotypes between healthy human individuals. Produced via immunoSEQ multiplex PCR; TCRdb's table is partial and in-frame only. The sample comprises about 700,000 clones, 92% of which are singletons, and more than 20% rests with the top ten. Naive CD8 populations comprised CD45RO-negative cells positively selected for CCR7, excluding terminally differentiated effector memory CD45RA+ cells. What was sequenced was naive CD8+ T cells sorted from blood. Receptors originate from a man aged 30 to 39 in good health.

This sequence joins TRBV29-1 and TRBJ2-7; TRBD1 agrees at 9 bases. The CDR3 consists of 13 residues. Germline assignment: CDR1 SQVTM and CDR2 ANQGSEA. Trimming at V came to 8 bases and at J to 6 bases, leaving 11 bases not matched to a gene. This CDR3 reads CSTSGTGTPEQYF. The DNA for the CDR3 is TGCAGCACATCCGGGACAGGGACCCCCGAGCAGTACTTC.

The chain combines TRBV18 with TRBJ1-5; no firm D call. Germline V lookup: CDR1 KGHSH, CDR2 LQKENI. The CDR3 extends over 13 amino acids. Trimming left V 2 bases short and J 6 bases short, with 8 bases between. The CDR3, as DNA: TGTGCCAGCTCACCAGGATTTAGTCAGCCCCAGCATTTT. As protein: CASSPGFSQPQHF.

This chain joins TRBV28 and TRBJ2-1; 9 positions match TRBD2. The V gene end was trimmed by 6 bases and the J gene end by 8 bases; junction bases not matched to a gene: 8. The CDR3 totals 14 residues. The V gene's germline CDR1 is MDHEN and CDR2 SYDVKM. In nucleotides, the CDR3 is TGTGCCAGCAGACAGGGACTAGCAGTTGATGAGCAGTTCTTC. This gives the protein CASRQGLAVDEQFF.

Of note for this clone: A much larger clone is a single base away; this may be a read error. The V call is TRBV6-4, the J call TRBJ2-3; 7 positions agree with TRBD1. Germline V CDR1 and CDR2: MRHNA, SNTAGT. This CDR3 has 15 amino acids. The CDR3 nucleotides are TGTGCCGGCAGTGACTCAGGGGCAGGGGGAGATACGCAGTATTTT. This translates into CAGSDSGAGGDTQYF.

The rearrangement uses TRBV20-1 and TRBJ2-3, with a tentative D call TRBD1 (5 bases). CDR3 size: 11 residues. Germline V gene sequence: CDR1 DFQATT, CDR2 SNEGSKA (reference sequence). Trimming pared 6 bases from V and 14 bases from J, leaving 18 bases between. The CDR3 DNA reads as TGCAGTGCCACAACAGGACCCGATCGGTATTTT. It yields the protein CSATTGPDRYF.

The chain joins TRBV7-9 to TRBJ2-7; 8 bases are a match to TRBD2. Looked up from germline, CDR1 is SEHNR and CDR2 is FQNEAQ (reference sequence). The V segment lost 3 bases and the J segment 0 bases; nucleotides outside the gene matches: 4. The length of the CDR3 is 15 residues. CDR3 region: CASSLRGRNSYEQYF. The CDR3 DNA sequence: TGTGCCAGCAGCTTGCGCGGGAGGAACTCCTACGAGCAGTACTTC.

The CDR3 sequence is CASSDVGGPNTGELFF. In DNA form, the CDR3 reads TGTGCCAGCAGTGATGTCGGGGGACCGAACACCGGGGAGCTGTTTTTT. The gene calls are TRBV25-1 and TRBJ2-2, with a tentative D call TRBD2 (6 bases). Trimming took 3 bases from V and 0 from J, leaving 11 bases between them. CDR3 length: 16 amino acids. CDR1 is MGHDK and CDR2 is SYGVNS in the germline V gene.

The CDR3 loop is CASSGNLGSYEQYF. CDR3 DNA: TGTGCCAGCAGCGGGAACCTTGGGTCCTACGAGCAGTACTTC. V and J are TRBV7-2 and TRBJ2-7; unclear D gene. Trimming cost V 5 bases and J 1 base, with 12 bases left between them. From germline, CDR1 is SGHTA and CDR2 FQGNSA. The CDR3 runs to 14 residues.

The rearrangement joins TRBV7-9 to TRBJ2-1; D is undetermined. Germline V gives CDR1 SEHNR, CDR2 FQNEAQ (reference sequence). V shed 1 base and J shed 9 bases, with 13 bases lying between them. The CDR3 contains 14 residues. The CDR3 spells CASSLGSPGGEQFF. DNA of the CDR3: TGTGCCAGCAGCTTAGGGTCCCCCGGTGGTGAGCAGTTCTTC.

The chain recombines TRBV27 with TRBJ2-3; no reliable D call. The CDR3 is made up of 15 amino acids. Germline CDR1 and CDR2: MNHEY and SMNVEV (reference sequence). The V gene lost 5 bases and the J gene lost 5 bases, with 17 bases spanning the gap. The CDR3 DNA reads as TGTGCCAGCAGTCCCGAACACTCTACTCAAGATACGCAGTATTTT. Protein sequence: CASSPEHSTQDTQYF.

This rearrangement joins TRBV19 to TRBJ2-3; the D gene is possibly TRBD1 (5 bases). Trimming took off 10 bases at V and 4 bases at J, with 12 bases between the two ends. The CDR3 is 12 amino acids. CDR1 and CDR2 (germline): LNHDA, SQIVND (reference sequence). CDR3 nucleotides: TGTGCCAAGACGGCAGGGTCAGATACGCAGTATTTT. This codes for CAKTAGSDTQYF.

The J gene is TRBJ2-1, the V gene TRBV27, with 7 bases lining up with TRBD2. Germline V CDR1 and CDR2: MNHEY, SMNVEV (reference sequence). V lost 5 bases, J lost 11 bases, and 6 bases stayed unmatched. The CDR3 totals 12 residues. The CDR3 DNA sequence: TGTGCCAGCAGTCAGGGACTACCTAAGCAGTTCTTC. This sequence encodes CASSQGLPKQFF.

The chain carries TRBV6-1 and TRBJ1-1; unclear D gene. CDR1 and CDR2 from the germline V gene are MNHNS and SASEGT. The germline V and J ends were trimmed by 3 bases and 3 bases, with 5 bases remaining between them. The CDR3 runs 12 residues. The CDR3 loop reads CASSEAYTEAFF. As DNA, the CDR3 is TGTGCCAGCAGTGAGGCCTACACTGAAGCTTTCTTT.

The J gene is TRBJ1-2, the V gene TRBV5-1, with TRBD1 matching 8 bases. From germline, CDR1 is SGHRS and CDR2 YFSETQ. The trim removed 4 bases at V and 1 base at J, leaving 9 bases unmatched. This CDR3 has 16 amino acids. CDR3 protein: CASSPTGTGDNYGYTF. CDR3 sequence (DNA): TGCGCCAGCAGCCCCACAGGGACAGGCGATAACTATGGCTACACCTTC.

The rearrangement uses TRBV5-1 and TRBJ2-3; D might be TRBD1 (6 bases). Looked up from germline, CDR1 is SGHRS and CDR2 is YFSETQ. The CDR3 contains 14 residues. Trimming cost V 3 bases and J 6 bases, with 14 bases left between them. The CDR3 loop reads CASSSWGPQDTQYF. The DNA for the CDR3 is TGCGCCAGCAGCTCGTGGGGGCCCCAGGATACGCAGTATTTT.

A remark on this clone: Other DNA sequences within the sample encode an identical CDR3. The chain has TRBV7-2 and TRBJ2-7, with D possibly being TRBD1 or TRBD2 (5 bases each). Germline V gene lookup returns CDR1 SGHTA and CDR2 FQGNSA. The CDR3 contains 12 residues. V was pared by 5 bases and J by 3 bases, with 8 bases between. CDR3 residues: CASSPGGYEQYF. In nucleotides, the CDR3 is TGTGCCAGCAGCCCTGGGGGCTACGAGCAGTACTTC.

This clone was detected once. The rearrangement joins TRBV11-3 to TRBJ2-2; D is perhaps TRBD2 (6 bases). Trimming left V 3 bases short and J 4 bases short, with 15 bases between. CDR1 is SGHNT, CDR2 YENEEA, per germline. The CDR3 runs to 16 residues. CDR3 nucleotides: TGTGCCAGCAGCTTGCAGTCGGGAGTGAGCACCGGGGAGCTGTTTTTT. As protein: CASSLQSGVSTGELFF.

The chain joins TRBV29-1 to TRBJ1-1, with 9 bases fitting TRBD1. CDR1 SQVTM and CDR2 ANQGSEA come from the germline V gene. J gave up 6 bases and V 4 bases, and 6 bases lay outside the gene matches. This CDR3 has 13 residues. CDR3 amino acids: CSVVMDRGPEAFF. CDR3 coding DNA: TGCAGCGTTGTTATGGACAGGGGACCTGAAGCTTTCTTT.

The chain employs TRBV7-6 and TRBJ2-5, with TRBD2 matching 9 bases. CDR1 is SGHVS and CDR2 is FNYEAQ in the germline V gene. Trimming took 2 bases from V and 2 from J; bases not matched to a gene: 9. The CDR3 runs to 17 residues. The CDR3 sequence: CASSLWREGRLQETQYF. Here the CDR3 DNA reads TGTGCCAGCAGCTTATGGCGGGAGGGCCGATTGCAAGAGACCCAGTACTTC.

V and J are TRBV4-1 and TRBJ1-2; D gene ambiguous. Per the germline V gene, CDR1 is MGHRA and CDR2 is YSYEKL. V was clipped by 2 bases and J by 1 base, with 5 bases between them. CDR3 length: 13 amino acids. CDR3 protein: CASSQQVNYGYTF. In DNA, the CDR3 is TGCGCCAGCAGCCAACAGGTTAACTATGGCTACACCTTC.